What follows are 7 T cell receptor beta chains derived from one specimen sequenced in a study of blood T cell repertoires in COVID-19. The data were produced by immunoSEQ multiplex PCR, yet TCRdb's version contains in-frame clones alone and is incomplete. The table records 110,000 to 150,000 clones, about 80% of them present only once. Sequencing was done on a sample of PBMCs or T cells enriched from blood (not recorded which). All receptors come from a woman between 45 and 60 years old who had recovered from COVID-19.

This clone was picked up one time. The chain is built from TRBV5-1 and TRBJ2-5; possible D gene TRBD2, 6 bases. The germline V gene encodes CDR1 SGHRS and CDR2 YFSETQ. V lost 5 bases and J 2 bases, leaving 10 bases between the germline ends. This CDR3 region has 13 residues. The CDR3 sequence: CASRGTPQETQYF. CDR3 bases: TGCGCCAGCAGAGGGACTCCACAAGAGACCCAGTACTTC.

The chain has TRBV5-6 and TRBJ2-4; 7 bases are shared with TRBD2. Losses at the gene ends were 1 base for V and 7 bases for J; bases not matched to a gene: 11. CDR1 SGHDT and CDR2 YYEEEE come from the germline V gene. This CDR3 is built from 16 residues. The CDR3 protein is CASSLFGGLTMNIQYF. The CDR3 DNA reads as TGTGCCAGCAGCTTGTTCGGGGGACTAACTATGAACATTCAGTACTTC.

The chain uses TRBV11-2 and TRBJ1-1; D may be TRBD1 (6 bases). The CDR3 extends over 13 amino acids. V was pared by 8 bases and J by 5 bases, with 15 bases between. In germline, CDR1 is SGHAT, CDR2 FQNNGV. DNA for the CDR3: TGTGCCAGCGGCTGGGGGCGGGAGACTGAAGCTTTCTTT. Residues: CASGWGRETEAFF.

This clone has just a few counts. V gene TRBV19 combines with J gene TRBJ2-5; 11 nucleotides line up with TRBD1. CDR1 and CDR2 from the germline V gene are LNHDA and SQIVND (reference sequence). The V segment lost 5 bases and the J segment 7 bases; nucleotides outside the gene matches: 9. The CDR3 has 15 amino acids. In DNA, the CDR3 is TGTGCCAGTAGTCGGGACAGGGGGAAGTCTGGGACCCAGTACTTC. The encoded protein is CASSRDRGKSGTQYF.

The DNA for the CDR3 is TGCGCCAGCAGCTCGAGCCAGGGGGCCGGGGCTGAAGCTTTCTTT. It specifies CASSSSQGAGAEAFF. This chain links TRBV5-1 with TRBJ1-1; 8 bases fit TRBD1. The CDR3 is 15 amino acids. Per the germline V gene, CDR1 is SGHRS and CDR2 is YFSETQ. Germline trimming cut 3 bases from V and 6 bases from J; bases unmatched to any gene: 10.

DNA of the CDR3: TGTGCCAGCAGCCATCCTACCATTCGGTACTTC. Amino acids: CASSHPTIRYF. This sequence joins TRBV11-2 and TRBJ2-7, with D unclear. The CDR3 spans 11 residues. Germline CDR1 SGHAT, CDR2 FQNNGV. Trimming cost V 5 bases and J 12 bases, with 14 bases left between them.

The V call is TRBV10-3, the J call TRBJ1-5; D might be TRBD1 (6 bases). CDR3 size: 16 residues. The V gene's germline CDR1 is ENHRY and CDR2 SYGVKD. With 3 bases removed from V and 7 bases from J, the gap between germline ends came to 19 bases. The CDR3 DNA is TGTGCCATCAGTGACGGGGGGCGGGGCTGGTTGCAGCCCCAGCATTTT. Protein: CAISDGGRGWLQPQHF.